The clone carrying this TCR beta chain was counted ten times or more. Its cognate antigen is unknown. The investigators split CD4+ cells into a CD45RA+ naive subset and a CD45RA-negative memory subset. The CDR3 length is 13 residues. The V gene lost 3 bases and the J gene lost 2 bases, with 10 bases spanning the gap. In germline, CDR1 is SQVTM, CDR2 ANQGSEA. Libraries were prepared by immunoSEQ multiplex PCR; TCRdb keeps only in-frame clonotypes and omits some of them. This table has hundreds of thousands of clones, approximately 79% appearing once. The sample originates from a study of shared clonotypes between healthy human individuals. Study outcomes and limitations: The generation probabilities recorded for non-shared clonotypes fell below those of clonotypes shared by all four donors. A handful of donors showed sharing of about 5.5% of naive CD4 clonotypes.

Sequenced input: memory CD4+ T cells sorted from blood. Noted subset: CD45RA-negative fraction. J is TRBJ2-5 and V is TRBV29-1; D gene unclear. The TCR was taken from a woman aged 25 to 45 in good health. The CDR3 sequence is CSVDRGSQETQYF. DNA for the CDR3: TGCAGCGTTGATAGAGGCAGTCAAGAGACCCAGTACTTC.